The present TCR beta chain was sequenced within a study of blood T cells in healthy people across ages. Study findings and constraints: Measured against age, TCR beta diversity per million T cells decreased in a roughly linear manner. Estimated diversity across one million T cells was deemed an underestimate. Both naive CD4+ cell counts and diversity were greater in long-lived donors than in aged donors.

Together with a sample-barcoded 5' primer, a J-beta primer mix was included in a second PCR lasting about 7 to 11 cycles. A template-switch adaptor with 12 random nucleotides tagged each cDNA molecule. TCRdb used MiXCR to reprocess the 5' RACE reads, holding one entry per CDR3 protein. The sample consists of hundreds of thousands of distinct CDR3 sequences, under 45% of them appearing once. In the case of this clonotype: Its target is not known.

Germline V gives CDR1 SGHTA, CDR2 FQGTGA. This CDR3 region has 15 residues. V was cut by 3 bases and J by 5 bases, with 16 bases left in between. The chain has TRBV7-3 and TRBJ2-5; D tentatively reads TRBD1 or TRBD2 (5 bases each). The clonotype comes from a man between 60 and 75 years old in good health. Input material: blood. Here the CDR3 reads CASSLRAGHGETQYF. The CDR3 DNA reads as TGTGCCAGCAGCTTGAGGGCAGGGCATGGGGAGACCCAGTACTTC.